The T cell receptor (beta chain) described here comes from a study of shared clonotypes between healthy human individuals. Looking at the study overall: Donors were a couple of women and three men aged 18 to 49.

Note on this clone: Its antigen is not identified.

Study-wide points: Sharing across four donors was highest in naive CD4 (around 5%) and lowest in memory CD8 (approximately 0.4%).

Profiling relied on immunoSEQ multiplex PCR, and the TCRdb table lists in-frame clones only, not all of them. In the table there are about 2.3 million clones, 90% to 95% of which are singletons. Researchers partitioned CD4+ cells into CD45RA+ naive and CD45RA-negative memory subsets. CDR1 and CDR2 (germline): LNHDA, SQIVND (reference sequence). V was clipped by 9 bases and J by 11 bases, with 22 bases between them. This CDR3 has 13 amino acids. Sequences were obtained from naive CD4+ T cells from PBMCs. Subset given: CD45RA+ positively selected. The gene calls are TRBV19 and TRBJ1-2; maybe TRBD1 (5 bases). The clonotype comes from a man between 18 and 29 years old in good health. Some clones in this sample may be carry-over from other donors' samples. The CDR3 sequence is CASISSGRRFYTF. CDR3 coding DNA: TGTGCCAGCATTTCCTCGGGACGGAGGTTTTACACCTTC. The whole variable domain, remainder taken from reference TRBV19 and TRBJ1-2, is DGGITQSPKYLFRKEGQNVTLSCEQNLNHDAMYWYRQDPGQGLRLIYYSQIVNDFQKGDIAEGYSVSREKKESFPLTVTSAQKNPTAFYLCASISSGRRFYTFGSGTRLTVV.